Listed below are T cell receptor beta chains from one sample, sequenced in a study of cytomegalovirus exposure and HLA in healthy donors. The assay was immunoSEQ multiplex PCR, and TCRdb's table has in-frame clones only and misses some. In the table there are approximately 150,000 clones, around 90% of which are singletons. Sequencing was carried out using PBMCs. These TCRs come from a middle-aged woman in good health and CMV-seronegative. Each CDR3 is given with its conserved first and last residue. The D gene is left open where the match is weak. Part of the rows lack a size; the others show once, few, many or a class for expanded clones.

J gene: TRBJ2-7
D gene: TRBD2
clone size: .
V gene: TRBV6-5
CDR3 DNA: TGTGCCAGCAGCTTAACTAGCGTTCCCTTCGAGCAGTACTTC
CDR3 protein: CASSLTSVPFEQYF

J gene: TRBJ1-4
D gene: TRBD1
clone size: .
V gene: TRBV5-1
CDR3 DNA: TGCGCCAGCAGCAGTCGACAGGGGGCGACTAATGAAAAACTGTTTTTT
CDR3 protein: CASSSRQGATNEKLFF

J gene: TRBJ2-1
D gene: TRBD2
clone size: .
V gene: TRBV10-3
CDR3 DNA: TGTGCCATCAGTGAGTCGGGGGCTAGCGGGAGGCGGGAGCAGTTCTTC
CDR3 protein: CAISESGASGRREQFF

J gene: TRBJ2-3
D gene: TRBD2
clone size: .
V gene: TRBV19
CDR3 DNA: TGTGCCAGTAGTCCGGCGGGGGGCACAGATACGCAGTATTTT
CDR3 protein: CASSPAGGTDTQYF

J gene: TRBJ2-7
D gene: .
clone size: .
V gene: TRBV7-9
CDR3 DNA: TGTGCCAGCACTAGCCCAAGCTCCTACGAGCAGTACTTC
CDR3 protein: CASTSPSSYEQYF

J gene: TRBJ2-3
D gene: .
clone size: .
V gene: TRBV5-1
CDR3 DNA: TGCGCCAGCAGTGACGGGACAGCGGGCAGAAATACGCAGTATTTT
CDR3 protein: CASSDGTAGRNTQYF

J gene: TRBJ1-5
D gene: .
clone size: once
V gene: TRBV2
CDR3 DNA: TGTGCCAGCAGTGTCCTAGGGGAGGTTCAGCCCCAGCATTTT
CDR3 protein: CASSVLGEVQPQHF

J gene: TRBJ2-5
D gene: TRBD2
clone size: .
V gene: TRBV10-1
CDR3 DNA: TGCGCCAGCAGTGCTGCGGGAGCGGGCCAAGAGACCCAGTACTTC
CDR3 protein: CASSAAGAGQETQYF

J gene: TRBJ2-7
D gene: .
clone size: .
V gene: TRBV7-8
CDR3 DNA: TGTGCCAGCAGCACGAGCTACTACGAGCAGTACTTC
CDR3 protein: CASSTSYYEQYF

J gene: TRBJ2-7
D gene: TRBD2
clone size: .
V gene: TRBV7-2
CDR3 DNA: TGTGCCAGCAGCTTAGACGGGAGGGCTACTTACGAGCAGTACTTC
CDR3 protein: CASSLDGRATYEQYF

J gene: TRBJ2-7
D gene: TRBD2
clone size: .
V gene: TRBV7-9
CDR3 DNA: TGTGCCAGCAGCTTTTCGGGGGGGGACGTGCAGTACTTC
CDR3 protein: CASSFSGGDVQYF

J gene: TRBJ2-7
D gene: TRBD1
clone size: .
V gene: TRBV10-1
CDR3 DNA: TGCGCCAGCAGTGAGGCCGGGACAGCGACCTACGAGCAGTACTTC
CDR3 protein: CASSEAGTATYEQYF

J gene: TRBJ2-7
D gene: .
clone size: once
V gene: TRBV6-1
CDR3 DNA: TGTGCCAGCAGTGAAGCGGGTAGGGGCACTCCCTACGAGCAGTACTTC
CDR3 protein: CASSEAGRGTPYEQYF

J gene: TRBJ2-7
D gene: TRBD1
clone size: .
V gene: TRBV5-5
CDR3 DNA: TGTGCCAGCCGACAAGGACAGGGATCCTACGAGCAGTACTTC
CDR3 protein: CASRQGQGSYEQYF

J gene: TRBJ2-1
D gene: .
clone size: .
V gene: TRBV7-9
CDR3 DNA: TGTTCCAGCAGCTTAGCGGCGGACAATGAGCAGTTCTTC
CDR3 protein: CSSSLAADNEQFF

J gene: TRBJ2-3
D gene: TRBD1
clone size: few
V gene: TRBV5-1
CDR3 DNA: TGCGCCAGCAGCTTGCGGACAGGGGATACGCAGTATTTT
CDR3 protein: CASSLRTGDTQYF

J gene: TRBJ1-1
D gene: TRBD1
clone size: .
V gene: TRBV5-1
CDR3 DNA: TGCGCCAGCAGTCGGACTGAACAGGGGACGGGCCCTGAAGCTTTCTTT
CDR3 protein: CASSRTEQGTGPEAFF

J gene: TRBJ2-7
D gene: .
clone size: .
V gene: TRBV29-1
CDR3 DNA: TGCAGCGTGGTGGAGGGGGCGAGCTCCTACGAGCAGTACTTC
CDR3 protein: CSVVEGASSYEQYF

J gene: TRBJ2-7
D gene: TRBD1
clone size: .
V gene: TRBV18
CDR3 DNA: TGTGCCAGCTCCCCCCGGACAGGGGAAGAAGAGCAGTACTTC
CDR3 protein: CASSPRTGEEEQYF

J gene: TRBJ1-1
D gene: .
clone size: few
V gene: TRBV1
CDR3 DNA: TGCACCAGCAGCCGCGTGGTGAACACTGAAGCTTTCTTT
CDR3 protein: CTSSRVVNTEAFF

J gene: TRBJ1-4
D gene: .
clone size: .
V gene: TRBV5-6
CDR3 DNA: TGTGCCAGCAGCTCAAGACTAGGAGAAAAACTGTTTTTT
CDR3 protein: CASSSRLGEKLFF

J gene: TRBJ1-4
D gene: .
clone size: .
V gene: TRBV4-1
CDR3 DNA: TGCGCCAGCAGCCAAGTTACAGGTCCTAATGAAAAACTGTTTTTT
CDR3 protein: CASSQVTGPNEKLFF

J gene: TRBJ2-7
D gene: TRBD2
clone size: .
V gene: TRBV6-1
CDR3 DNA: TGTGCCAGCAGTGAACGGGAGGCGCAGTACTTC
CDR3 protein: CASSEREAQYF

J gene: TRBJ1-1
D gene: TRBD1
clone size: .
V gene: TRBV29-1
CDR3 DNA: TGCAGCGTTGAACACAGGGGTAGTAACACTGAAGCTTTCTTT
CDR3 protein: CSVEHRGSNTEAFF

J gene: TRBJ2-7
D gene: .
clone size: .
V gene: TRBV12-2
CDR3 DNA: TGTGCAAGTCGCTCGTCCCTAGCGGGAGATGGGGCCGAGCAGTACTTC
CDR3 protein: CASRSSLAGDGAEQYF

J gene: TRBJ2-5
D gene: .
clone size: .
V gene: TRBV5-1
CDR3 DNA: TGCGCCAGCAGCTACCTACTAGGATCTCAAGAGACCCAGTACTTC
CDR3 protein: CASSYLLGSQETQYF

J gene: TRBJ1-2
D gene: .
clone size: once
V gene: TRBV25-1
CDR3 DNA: TGTGCCAGCAGTGCTGGACAGAACTATGGCTACACCTTC
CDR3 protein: CASSAGQNYGYTF

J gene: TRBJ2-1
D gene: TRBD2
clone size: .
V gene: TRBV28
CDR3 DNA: TGTGCCAGCAGTTCCGGGACTAGCGGCAATGAGCAGTTCTTC
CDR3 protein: CASSSGTSGNEQFF

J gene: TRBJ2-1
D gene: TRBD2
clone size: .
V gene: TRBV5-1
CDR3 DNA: TGCGCCAGCAGCCCTAAACTAGCGGGAGTTGTCAATGAGCAGTTCTTC
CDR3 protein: CASSPKLAGVVNEQFF

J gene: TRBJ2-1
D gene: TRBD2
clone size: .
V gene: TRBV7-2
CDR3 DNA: TGTGCCAGCAGCAAATGGACTAGCGGGAGGAGCCCGTTTGAGCAGTTCTTC
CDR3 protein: CASSKWTSGRSPFEQFF

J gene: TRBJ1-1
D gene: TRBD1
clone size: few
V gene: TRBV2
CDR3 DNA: TGTGCCAGCAGTTCAGGGGGCTCGAACACTGAAGCTTTCTTT
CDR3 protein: CASSSGGSNTEAFF

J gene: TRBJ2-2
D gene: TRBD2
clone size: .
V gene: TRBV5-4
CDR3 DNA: TGTGCCAGCAGCGTAGCGGGCGCTTCATTTGGGGAGCTGTTTTTT
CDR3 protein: CASSVAGASFGELFF

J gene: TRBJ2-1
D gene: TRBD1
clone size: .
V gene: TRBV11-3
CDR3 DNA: TGTGCCAGCAGCCCCCGACGACAGGGGATCGCCTACAATGAGCAGTTCTTC
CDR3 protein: CASSPRRQGIAYNEQFF

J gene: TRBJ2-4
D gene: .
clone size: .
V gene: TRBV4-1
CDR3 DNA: TGCGCCAGCAGCCAAGACCACCAAACAGGAAAAGCCAAAAACATTCAGTACTTC
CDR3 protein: CASSQDHQTGKAKNIQYF

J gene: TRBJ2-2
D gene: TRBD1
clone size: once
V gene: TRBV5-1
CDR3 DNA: TGCGCCAGCAGTGACAGGGGGGACACCGGGGAGCTGTTTTTT
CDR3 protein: CASSDRGDTGELFF

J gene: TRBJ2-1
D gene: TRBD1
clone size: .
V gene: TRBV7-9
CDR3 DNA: TGTGCCAGCAGCCCGTCCGGGACAGAGCACAATGAGCAGTTCTTC
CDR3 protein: CASSPSGTEHNEQFF

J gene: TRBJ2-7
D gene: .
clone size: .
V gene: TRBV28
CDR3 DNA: TGTGCCAGCAGTCAGATTCGCGAGCAGTACTTC
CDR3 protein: CASSQIREQYF

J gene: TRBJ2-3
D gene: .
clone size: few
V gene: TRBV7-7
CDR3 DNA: TGTGCCAGCAGCCAGGGAACAGATACGCAGTATTTT
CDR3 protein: CASSQGTDTQYF

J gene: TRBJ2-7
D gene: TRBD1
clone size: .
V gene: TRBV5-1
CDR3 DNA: TGCGCCAGCAGCTCGACCGGGACAGTGGGCTACGAGCAGTACTTC
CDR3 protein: CASSSTGTVGYEQYF

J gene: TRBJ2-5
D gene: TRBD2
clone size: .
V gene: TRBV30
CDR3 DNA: TGTGCCTGCTTAGCGGGATGGGGGCAGACCCAGTACTTC
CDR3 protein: CACLAGWGQTQYF

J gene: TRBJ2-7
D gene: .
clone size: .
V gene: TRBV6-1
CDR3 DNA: TGTGCCAGCAGTGATGTATTGGGAGGCTACGAGCAGTACTTC
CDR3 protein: CASSDVLGGYEQYF

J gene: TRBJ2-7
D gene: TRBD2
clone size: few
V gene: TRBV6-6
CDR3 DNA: TGTGCCAGCAGCGATCGGACTAGCGGGAGTCTCTACGAGCAGTACTTC
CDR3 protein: CASSDRTSGSLYEQYF

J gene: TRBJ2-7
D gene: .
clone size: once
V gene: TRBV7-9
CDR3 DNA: TGTGCCAGCAGCTTAATGGAGGATTCTTACGAGCAGTACTTC
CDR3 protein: CASSLMEDSYEQYF

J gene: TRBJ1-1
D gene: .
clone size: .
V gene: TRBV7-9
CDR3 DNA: TGTGCCAGCAGCTTAGCGGGGGCGGGTGCTGAAGCTTTCTTT
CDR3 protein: CASSLAGAGAEAFF

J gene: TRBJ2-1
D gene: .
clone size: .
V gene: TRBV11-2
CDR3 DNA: TGTGCCAGCAGCTTAGAGGTAGCCCTGTTCTTC
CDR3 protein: CASSLEVALFF